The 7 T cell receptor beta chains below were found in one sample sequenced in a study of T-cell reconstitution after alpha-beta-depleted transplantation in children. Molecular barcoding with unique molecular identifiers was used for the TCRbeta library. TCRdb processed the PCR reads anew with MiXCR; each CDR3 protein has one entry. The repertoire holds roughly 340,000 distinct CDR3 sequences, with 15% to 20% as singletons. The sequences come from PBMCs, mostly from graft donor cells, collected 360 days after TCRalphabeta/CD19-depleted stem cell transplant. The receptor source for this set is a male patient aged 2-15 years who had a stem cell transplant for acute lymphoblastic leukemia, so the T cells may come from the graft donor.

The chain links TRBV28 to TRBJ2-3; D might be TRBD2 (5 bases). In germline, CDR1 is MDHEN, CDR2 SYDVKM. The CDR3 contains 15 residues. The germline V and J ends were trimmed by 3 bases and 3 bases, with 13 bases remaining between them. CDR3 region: CASSFSTKLTDTQYF. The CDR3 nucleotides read TGTGCCAGCAGTTTTTCGACTAAGTTGACAGATACGCAGTATTTT.

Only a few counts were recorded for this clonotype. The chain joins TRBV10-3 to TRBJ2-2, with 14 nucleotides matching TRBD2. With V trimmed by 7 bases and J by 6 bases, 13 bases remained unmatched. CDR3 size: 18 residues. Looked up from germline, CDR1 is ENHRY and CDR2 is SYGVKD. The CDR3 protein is CAITKGTSGSGTAGELFF. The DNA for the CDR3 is TGTGCCATCACCAAGGGGACTAGCGGGAGCGGGACGGCCGGGGAGCTGTTTTTT.

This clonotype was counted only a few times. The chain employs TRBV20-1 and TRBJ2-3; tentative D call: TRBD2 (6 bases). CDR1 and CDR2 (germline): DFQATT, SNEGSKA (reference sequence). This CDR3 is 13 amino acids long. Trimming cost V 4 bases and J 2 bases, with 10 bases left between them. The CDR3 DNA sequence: TGCAGTGCTATACTAGCAAACACAGATACGCAGTATTTT. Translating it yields CSAILANTDTQYF.

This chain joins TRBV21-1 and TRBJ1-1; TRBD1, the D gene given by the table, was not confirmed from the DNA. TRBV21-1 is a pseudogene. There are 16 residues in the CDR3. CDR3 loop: CASSKGAGHWNTEAFF. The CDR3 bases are TGTGCCAGCAGCAAAGGAGCGGGACACTGGAACACTGAAGCTTTCTTT.

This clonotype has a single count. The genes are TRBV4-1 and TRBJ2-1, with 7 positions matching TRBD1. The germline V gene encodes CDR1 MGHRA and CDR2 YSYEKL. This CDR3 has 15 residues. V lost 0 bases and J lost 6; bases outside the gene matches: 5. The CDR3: CASSQEWGQSNEQFF. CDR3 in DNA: TGCGCCAGCAGCCAAGAGTGGGGACAGAGCAATGAGCAGTTCTTC.

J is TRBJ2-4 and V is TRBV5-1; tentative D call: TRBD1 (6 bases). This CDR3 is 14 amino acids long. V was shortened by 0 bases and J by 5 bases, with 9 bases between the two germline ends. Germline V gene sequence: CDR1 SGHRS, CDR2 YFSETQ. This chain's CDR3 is CASSLGGRENIQYF. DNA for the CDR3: TGCGCCAGCAGCTTGGGGGGGCGCGAAAACATTCAGTACTTC.

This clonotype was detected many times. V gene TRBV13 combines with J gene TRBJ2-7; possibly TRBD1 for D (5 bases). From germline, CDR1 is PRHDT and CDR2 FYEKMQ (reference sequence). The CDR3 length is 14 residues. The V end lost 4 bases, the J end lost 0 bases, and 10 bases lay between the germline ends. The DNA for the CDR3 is TGTGCCAGCAGCTCCTTGACAGCCTCCTACGAGCAGTACTTC. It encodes CASSSLTASYEQYF.